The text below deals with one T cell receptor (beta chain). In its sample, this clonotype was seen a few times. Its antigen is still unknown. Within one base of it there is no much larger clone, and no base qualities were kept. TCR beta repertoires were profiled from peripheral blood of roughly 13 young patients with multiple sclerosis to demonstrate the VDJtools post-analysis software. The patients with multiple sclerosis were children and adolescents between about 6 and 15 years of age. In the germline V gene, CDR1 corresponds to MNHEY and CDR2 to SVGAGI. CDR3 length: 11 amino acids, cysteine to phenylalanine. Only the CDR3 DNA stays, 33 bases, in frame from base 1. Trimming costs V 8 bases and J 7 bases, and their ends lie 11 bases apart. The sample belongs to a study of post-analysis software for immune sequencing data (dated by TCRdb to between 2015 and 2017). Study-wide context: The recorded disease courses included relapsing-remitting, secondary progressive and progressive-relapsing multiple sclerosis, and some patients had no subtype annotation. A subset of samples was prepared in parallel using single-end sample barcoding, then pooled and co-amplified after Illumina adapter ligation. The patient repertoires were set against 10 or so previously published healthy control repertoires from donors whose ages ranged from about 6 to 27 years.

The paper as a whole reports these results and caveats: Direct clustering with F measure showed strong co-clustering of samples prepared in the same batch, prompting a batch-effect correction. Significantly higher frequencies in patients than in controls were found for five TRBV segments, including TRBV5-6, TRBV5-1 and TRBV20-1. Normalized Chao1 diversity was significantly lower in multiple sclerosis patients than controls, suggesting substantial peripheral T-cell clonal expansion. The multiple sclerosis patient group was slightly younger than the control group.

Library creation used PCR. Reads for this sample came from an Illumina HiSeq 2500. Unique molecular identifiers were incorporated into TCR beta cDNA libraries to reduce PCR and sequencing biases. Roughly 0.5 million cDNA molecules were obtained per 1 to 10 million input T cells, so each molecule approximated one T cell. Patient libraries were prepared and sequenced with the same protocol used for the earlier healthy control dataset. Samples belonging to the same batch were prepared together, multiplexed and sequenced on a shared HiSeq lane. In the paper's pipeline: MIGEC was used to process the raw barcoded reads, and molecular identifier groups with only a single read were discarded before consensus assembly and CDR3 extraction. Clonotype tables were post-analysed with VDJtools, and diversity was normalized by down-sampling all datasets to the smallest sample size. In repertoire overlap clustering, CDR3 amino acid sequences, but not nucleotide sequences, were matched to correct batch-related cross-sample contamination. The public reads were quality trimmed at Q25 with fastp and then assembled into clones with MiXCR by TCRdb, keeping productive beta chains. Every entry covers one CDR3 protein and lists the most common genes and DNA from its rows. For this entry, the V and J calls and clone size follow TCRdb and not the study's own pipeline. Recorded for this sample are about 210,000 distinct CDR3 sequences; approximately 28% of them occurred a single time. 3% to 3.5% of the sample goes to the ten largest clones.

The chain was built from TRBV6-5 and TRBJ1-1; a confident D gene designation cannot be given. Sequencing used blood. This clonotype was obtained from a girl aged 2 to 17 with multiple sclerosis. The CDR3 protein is CASAGSVEAFF. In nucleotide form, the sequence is TGTGCCAGCGCGGGCAGTGTTGAAGCTTTCTTT.